The rows below give T cell receptor beta chains drawn from one sample of a study of blood T cell repertoires in COVID-19. Profiling relied on immunoSEQ multiplex PCR, and the TCRdb table lists in-frame clones only, not all of them. Of about 330,000 clones in the sample, about 89% were seen once. Sequencing was done on a sample of PBMCs or T cells enriched from blood (not recorded which). Every receptor here comes from a woman in her 30s who had recovered from COVID-19. The CDR3 runs from the conserved cysteine through the conserved F or W. The order of the fields is clone size, J gene, V gene, D gene, CDR3 DNA, CDR3 protein. The D gene is left open where the match is weak. Not every row has a clone size; where given, it reads once, few, many or a size class.

clone size: NA; J gene: TRBJ2-7; V gene: TRBV5-6; D gene: NA; CDR3 DNA: TGTGCCAGCAGCTTGCTGGGGGCGTCGGTCCACGAGCAGTACTTC; CDR3 protein: CASSLLGASVHEQYF
clone size: NA; J gene: TRBJ2-5; V gene: TRBV19; D gene: NA; CDR3 DNA: TGTGCCAGTAGTATAGAATTGGCTAGCGCCCTAACCCAGTACTTC; CDR3 protein: CASSIELASALTQYF
clone size: few; J gene: TRBJ2-7; V gene: TRBV6-2/TRBV6-3; D gene: TRBD1; CDR3 DNA: TGTGCCAGCAGTGGGAGCCAGGGACAGTTCTACGAGCAGTACTTC; CDR3 protein: CASSGSQGQFYEQYF
clone size: NA; J gene: TRBJ1-2; V gene: TRBV2; D gene: NA; CDR3 DNA: TGTGCCAGCAGCTCGACAGGATCCTATGGCTACACCTTC; CDR3 protein: CASSSTGSYGYTF
clone size: once; J gene: TRBJ2-3; V gene: TRBV9; D gene: TRBD2; CDR3 DNA: TGTGCCAGCAGCACCGCAGCGGGGCTCACAGATACGCAGTATTTT; CDR3 protein: CASSTAAGLTDTQYF
clone size: NA; J gene: TRBJ1-4; V gene: TRBV28; D gene: TRBD1; CDR3 DNA: TGTGCCAGCAGTTTCCCGACAGGGGCGGATGAAAAACTGTTTTTT; CDR3 protein: CASSFPTGADEKLFF
clone size: NA; J gene: TRBJ2-7; V gene: TRBV7-9; D gene: NA; CDR3 DNA: TGTGCCAGCAGCCTCGACACAACCTACGAGCAGTACTTC; CDR3 protein: CASSLDTTYEQYF
clone size: NA; J gene: TRBJ1-4; V gene: TRBV6-5; D gene: NA; CDR3 DNA: TGTGCCAGCAGATACAGAGAGGAAAAACTGTTTTTT; CDR3 protein: CASRYREEKLFF
clone size: NA; J gene: TRBJ1-1; V gene: TRBV6-5; D gene: TRBD1; CDR3 DNA: TGTGCCAGCAGTTACCCGGGACAGCTCATGAACACTGAAGCTTTCTTT; CDR3 protein: CASSYPGQLMNTEAFF
clone size: NA; J gene: TRBJ1-5; V gene: TRBV13; D gene: TRBD1; CDR3 DNA: TGTGCCAGCAGCTCTATGGGACAGGGGAATCAGCCCCAGCATTTT; CDR3 protein: CASSSMGQGNQPQHF
clone size: NA; J gene: TRBJ1-2; V gene: TRBV5-1; D gene: TRBD1; CDR3 DNA: TGCGCCAGCAGCTGGGGGACAGGGGCAGGGTATGGCTACACCTTC; CDR3 protein: CASSWGTGAGYGYTF
clone size: NA; J gene: TRBJ1-5; V gene: TRBV4-1; D gene: NA; CDR3 DNA: TGCGCCAGCAGCCAAGATTTCCAGGGAGGTCAGCCCCAGCATTTT; CDR3 protein: CASSQDFQGGQPQHF
clone size: NA; J gene: TRBJ1-6; V gene: TRBV28; D gene: NA; CDR3 DNA: TGTGCCAGCAGTATGACAGAAGCTATGAATTCACCCCTCCACTTT; CDR3 protein: CASSMTEAMNSPLHF
clone size: NA; J gene: TRBJ2-1; V gene: TRBV2; D gene: TRBD1; CDR3 DNA: TGTGCCAGCGATCCGGACAGGGGCTCCTACAATGAGCAGTTCTTC; CDR3 protein: CASDPDRGSYNEQFF
clone size: NA; J gene: TRBJ2-1; V gene: TRBV6-5; D gene: TRBD2; CDR3 DNA: TGTGCCAGCAGCCCGTCTAGCGGGGGGGCCGTCGGGCAGTTCTTC; CDR3 protein: CASSPSSGGAVGQFF
clone size: NA; J gene: TRBJ1-5; V gene: TRBV27; D gene: TRBD1; CDR3 DNA: TGTGCCAGCGGCTCCGGGACAGGGCAGAGAGGAGACAATCAGCCCCAGCATTTT; CDR3 protein: CASGSGTGQRGDNQPQHF
clone size: NA; J gene: TRBJ2-6; V gene: TRBV9; D gene: NA; CDR3 DNA: TGTGCCAGCAGCCCGGAAGGGGCTGGGGCCAACGTCCTGACTTTC; CDR3 protein: CASSPEGAGANVLTF
clone size: few; J gene: TRBJ1-2; V gene: TRBV5-1; D gene: NA; CDR3 DNA: TGCGCCAGCAGTTTAGAATTAGGGGTTCCTGGCTACACCTTC; CDR3 protein: CASSLELGVPGYTF
clone size: NA; J gene: TRBJ2-1; V gene: TRBV3-1/TRBV3-2; D gene: TRBD2; CDR3 DNA: TGTGCCAGCAGCCAATACTTAGCGGGGGGAAGTAACGATGAGCAGTTCTTC; CDR3 protein: CASSQYLAGGSNDEQFF
clone size: NA; J gene: TRBJ2-2; V gene: TRBV11-2; D gene: TRBD1; CDR3 DNA: TGTGCCAGCAGCTGGGGTCAAGGGGGCGTTATGGACACCGGGGAGCTGTTTTTT; CDR3 protein: CASSWGQGGVMDTGELFF
clone size: NA; J gene: TRBJ1-2; V gene: TRBV2; D gene: TRBD1; CDR3 DNA: TGTGCCAGCAGTGTCGGACAGGGGACCAACTATGGCTACACCTTC; CDR3 protein: CASSVGQGTNYGYTF
clone size: NA; J gene: TRBJ1-1; V gene: TRBV2; D gene: TRBD1; CDR3 DNA: TGTGCCAGCGGGGGACAGGGGAGTTCCACTGAAGCTTTCTTT; CDR3 protein: CASGGQGSSTEAFF
clone size: NA; J gene: TRBJ2-1; V gene: TRBV2; D gene: TRBD2; CDR3 DNA: TGTGCCAGCACCCTGAACATAGCGGGGGGTCCCGTCTTC; CDR3 protein: CASTLNIAGGPVF
clone size: once; J gene: TRBJ1-1; V gene: TRBV29-1; D gene: NA; CDR3 DNA: TGCAGCGTTGATCTTGAAGCTTTCTTT; CDR3 protein: CSVDLEAFF
clone size: NA; J gene: TRBJ2-7; V gene: TRBV19; D gene: TRBD1; CDR3 DNA: TGTGCCAGTAGTACGGACCGACAGGGGGCGCGGGAGCAGTACTTC; CDR3 protein: CASSTDRQGAREQYF
clone size: NA; J gene: TRBJ1-4; V gene: TRBV5-5; D gene: NA; CDR3 DNA: TGTGCCAGCAGCCTGGAGAGTCGGGAAAAACTGTTTTTT; CDR3 protein: CASSLESREKLFF
clone size: once; J gene: TRBJ1-4; V gene: TRBV5-5; D gene: NA; CDR3 DNA: TGTGCCAGCACCAAGACACTTACAACTAATGAAAAACTGTTTTTT; CDR3 protein: CASTKTLTTNEKLFF
clone size: NA; J gene: TRBJ2-5; V gene: TRBV19; D gene: NA; CDR3 DNA: TGTGCCAGTAGTAATTGGGCGTGGGGGGAAGAGACCCAGTACTTC; CDR3 protein: CASSNWAWGEETQYF
clone size: NA; J gene: TRBJ1-3; V gene: TRBV5-5; D gene: NA; CDR3 DNA: TGTGCCAGCAGCTTAACGGGATCGATGGGAAACACCATATATTTT; CDR3 protein: CASSLTGSMGNTIYF